This TCR beta chain is from a study of T cell changes during pregnancy in multiple sclerosis. Here immunoSEQ multiplex PCR was the method, and the copy in TCRdb shows in-frame clones only, minus some. The sample lists 75,000 to 100,000 clones, approximately 92% occurring once. This receptor was taken from a female donor with multiple sclerosis, enrolled in a pregnancy study. The specimen was peripheral blood, collected after pregnancy.

In nucleotides, the CDR3 is TGTGCCAGCTCCGGGGATGGCGGCTACACCTTC. As protein: CASSGDGGYTF. The rearrangement uses TRBV2 and TRBJ1-2; D uncertain. The CDR3 contains 11 residues. Germline V gene lookup returns CDR1 SNHLY and CDR2 FYNNEI. The ends were cut back, 8 bases at V and 8 bases at J, with 12 bases in the middle.